The TCR beta chain under discussion was sequenced for a study of CD8 T cell repertoires and HIV-1 epitope variants. Using immunoSEQ multiplex PCR, the repertoire was profiled, and TCRdb retains in-frame clones only, with some absent. Here the sample spans over 3,500 clones, over 50% being singletons. Within the sample, this clone is medium-sized. The antigen remains unidentified. The J segment lost 4 bases and the V segment lost 7 bases, leaving 15 bases of the junction unmatched. The CDR3 length is 17 residues. The V gene's germline CDR1 is MDHEN and CDR2 SYDVKM. The sample consisted of cultured CD8+ T cells derived from PBMCs. This TCR derives from a male donor with HIV. This chain links TRBV28 with TRBJ1-2; TRBD1 matches at 10 bases. Written as DNA, the CDR3 is TGTGCCAGCACCCCCGGGGACAGGGGACCCTACGGCTATGGCTACACCTTC. Encoded protein: CASTPGDRGPYGYGYTF.